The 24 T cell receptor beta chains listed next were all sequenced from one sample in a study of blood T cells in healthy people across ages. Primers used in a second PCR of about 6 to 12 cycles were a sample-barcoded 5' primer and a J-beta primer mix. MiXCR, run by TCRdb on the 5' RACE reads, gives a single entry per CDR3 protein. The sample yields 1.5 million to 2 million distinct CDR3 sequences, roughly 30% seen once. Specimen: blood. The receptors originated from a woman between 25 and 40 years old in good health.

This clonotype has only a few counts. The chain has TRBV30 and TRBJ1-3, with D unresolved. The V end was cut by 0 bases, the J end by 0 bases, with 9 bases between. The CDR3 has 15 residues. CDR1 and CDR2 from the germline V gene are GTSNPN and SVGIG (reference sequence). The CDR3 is CAWSVEGRSGNTIYF. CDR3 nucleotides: TGTGCCTGGAGTGTAGAGGGTCGCTCTGGAAACACCATATATTTT.

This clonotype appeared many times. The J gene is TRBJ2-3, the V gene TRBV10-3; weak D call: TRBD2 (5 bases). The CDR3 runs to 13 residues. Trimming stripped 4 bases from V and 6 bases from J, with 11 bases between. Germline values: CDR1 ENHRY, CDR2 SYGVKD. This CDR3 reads CAISGTWRDTQYF. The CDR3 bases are TGTGCCATCAGTGGGACTTGGAGGGATACGCAGTATTTT.

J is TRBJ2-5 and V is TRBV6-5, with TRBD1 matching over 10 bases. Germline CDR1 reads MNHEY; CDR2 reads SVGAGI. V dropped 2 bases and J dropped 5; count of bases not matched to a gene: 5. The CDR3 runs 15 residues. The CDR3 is CASSYMTGGEETQYF. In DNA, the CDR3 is TGTGCCAGCAGTTACATGACAGGGGGCGAGGAGACCCAGTACTTC.

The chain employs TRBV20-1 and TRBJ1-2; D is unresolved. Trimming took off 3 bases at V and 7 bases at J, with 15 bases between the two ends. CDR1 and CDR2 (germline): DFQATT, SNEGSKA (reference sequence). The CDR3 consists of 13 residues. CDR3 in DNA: TGCAGTGCTAGGAACAGAGGAGCCCGTGGCTACACCTTC. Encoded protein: CSARNRGARGYTF.

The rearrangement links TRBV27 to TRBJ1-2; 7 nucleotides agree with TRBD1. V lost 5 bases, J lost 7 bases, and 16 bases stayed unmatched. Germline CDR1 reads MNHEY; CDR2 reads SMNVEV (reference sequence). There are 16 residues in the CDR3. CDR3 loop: CASSRGTASLGGGYTF. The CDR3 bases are TGTGCCAGCAGTCGCGGGACAGCCTCGCTTGGGGGTGGCTACACCTTC.

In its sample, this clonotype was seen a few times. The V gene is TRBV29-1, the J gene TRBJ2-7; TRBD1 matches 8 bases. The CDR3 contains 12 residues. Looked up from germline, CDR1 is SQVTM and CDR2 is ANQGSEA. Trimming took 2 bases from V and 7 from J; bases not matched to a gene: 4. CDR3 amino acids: CSVEQGAREQYF. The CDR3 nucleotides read TGCAGCGTTGAACAGGGGGCTCGGGAGCAGTACTTC.

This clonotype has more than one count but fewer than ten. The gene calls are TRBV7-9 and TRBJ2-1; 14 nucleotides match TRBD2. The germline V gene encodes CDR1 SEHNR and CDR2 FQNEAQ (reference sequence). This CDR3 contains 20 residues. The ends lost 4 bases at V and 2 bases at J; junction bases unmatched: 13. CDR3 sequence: CASSSILRGLAGGPYNEQFF. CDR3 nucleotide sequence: TGTGCCAGCAGCTCCATACTAAGAGGACTAGCGGGAGGACCCTACAATGAGCAGTTCTTC.

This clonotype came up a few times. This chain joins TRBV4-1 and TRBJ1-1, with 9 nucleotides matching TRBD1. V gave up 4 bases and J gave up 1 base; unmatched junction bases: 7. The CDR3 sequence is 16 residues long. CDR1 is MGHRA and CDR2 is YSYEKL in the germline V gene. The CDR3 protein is CASSPRDREANTEAFF. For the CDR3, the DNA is TGCGCCAGCAGCCCCCGGGACAGGGAGGCGAACACTGAAGCTTTCTTT.

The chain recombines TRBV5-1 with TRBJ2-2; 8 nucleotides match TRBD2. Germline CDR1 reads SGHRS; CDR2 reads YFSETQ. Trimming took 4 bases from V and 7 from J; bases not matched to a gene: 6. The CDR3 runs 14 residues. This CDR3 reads CASSGSAGVGELFF. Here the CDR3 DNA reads TGCGCCAGCAGCGGTTCAGCGGGAGTCGGGGAGCTGTTTTTT.

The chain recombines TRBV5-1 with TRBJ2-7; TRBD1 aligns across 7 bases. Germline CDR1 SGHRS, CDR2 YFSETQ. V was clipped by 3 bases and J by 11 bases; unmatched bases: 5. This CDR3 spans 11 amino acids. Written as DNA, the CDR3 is TGCGCCAGCAGCTCGACAGGGTATAAGTACTTC. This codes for CASSSTGYKYF. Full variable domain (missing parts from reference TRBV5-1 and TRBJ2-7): KAGVTQTPRYLIKTRGQQVTLSCSPISGHRSVSWYQQTPGQGLQFLFEYFSETQRNKGNFPGRFSGRQFSNSRSEMNVSTLELGDSALYLCASSSTGYKYFGPGTRLTVT.

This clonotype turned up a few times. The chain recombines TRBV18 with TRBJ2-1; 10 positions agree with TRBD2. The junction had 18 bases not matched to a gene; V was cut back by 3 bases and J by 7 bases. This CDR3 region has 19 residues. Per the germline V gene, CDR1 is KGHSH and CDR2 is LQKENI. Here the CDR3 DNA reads TGTGCCAGCTCACCCTACCCTGATCGGCTAGCGGGAGAGTATAATGAGCAGTTCTTC. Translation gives CASSPYPDRLAGEYNEQFF.

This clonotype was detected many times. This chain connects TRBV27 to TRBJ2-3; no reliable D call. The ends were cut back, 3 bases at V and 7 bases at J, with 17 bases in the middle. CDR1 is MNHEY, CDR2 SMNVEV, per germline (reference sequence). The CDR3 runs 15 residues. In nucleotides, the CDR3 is TGTGCCAGCAGTTTGGAACCCCTAAGCAGAAATACGCAGTATTTT. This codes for CASSLEPLSRNTQYF.

CDR3 residues: CASSEGVTYNEQFF. The CDR3 nucleotides are TGTGCCAGCAGTGAAGGGGTAACCTACAATGAGCAGTTCTTC. The J gene is TRBJ2-1, the V gene TRBV2, with unresolved D. The V end was cut by 1 base, the J end by 2 bases, with 6 bases between. The CDR3 is made up of 14 amino acids. In germline, CDR1 is SNHLY, CDR2 FYNNEI.

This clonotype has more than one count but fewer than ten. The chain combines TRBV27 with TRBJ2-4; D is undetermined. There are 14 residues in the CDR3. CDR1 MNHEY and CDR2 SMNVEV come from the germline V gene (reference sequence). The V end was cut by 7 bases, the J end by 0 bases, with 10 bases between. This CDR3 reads CASIPLAAKNIQYF. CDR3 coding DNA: TGTGCCAGCATTCCATTGGCAGCCAAAAACATTCAGTACTTC.

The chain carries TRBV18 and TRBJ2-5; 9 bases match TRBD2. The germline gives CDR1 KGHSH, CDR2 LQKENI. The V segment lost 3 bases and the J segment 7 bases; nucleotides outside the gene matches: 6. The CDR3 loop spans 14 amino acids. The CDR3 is CASSPLAGWGTQYF. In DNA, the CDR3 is TGTGCCAGCTCACCTCTAGCGGGATGGGGGACCCAGTACTTC.

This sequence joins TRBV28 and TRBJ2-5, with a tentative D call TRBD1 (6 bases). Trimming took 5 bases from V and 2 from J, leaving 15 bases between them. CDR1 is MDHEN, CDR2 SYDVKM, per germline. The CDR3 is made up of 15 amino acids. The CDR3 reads CASSPAGTQQETQYF. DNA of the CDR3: TGTGCCAGCAGTCCTGCCGGGACACAGCAAGAGACCCAGTACTTC.

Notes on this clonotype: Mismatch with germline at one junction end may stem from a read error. The CDR3 reads CSAGQKTNEKPFF. The DNA of the CDR3 is TGCAGTGCCGGGCAGAAAACTAATGAAAAACCGTTTTTT. The rearrangement joins TRBV20-1 to TRBJ1-4, with D uncertain. There are 13 residues in the CDR3. Germline V gives CDR1 DFQATT, CDR2 SNEGSKA (reference sequence).

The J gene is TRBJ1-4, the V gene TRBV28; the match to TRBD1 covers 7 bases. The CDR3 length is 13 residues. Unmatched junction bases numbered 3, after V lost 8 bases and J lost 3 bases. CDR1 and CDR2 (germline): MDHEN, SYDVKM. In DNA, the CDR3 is TGTGCCAGCCAAGGGACAGCTAATGAAAAACTGTTTTTT. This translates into CASQGTANEKLFF.

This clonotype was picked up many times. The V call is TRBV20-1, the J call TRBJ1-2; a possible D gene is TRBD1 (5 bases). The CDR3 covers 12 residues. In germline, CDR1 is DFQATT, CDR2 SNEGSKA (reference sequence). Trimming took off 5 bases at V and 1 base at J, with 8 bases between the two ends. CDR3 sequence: CSAQTDNYGYTF. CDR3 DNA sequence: TGCAGTGCTCAGACAGATAACTATGGCTACACCTTC.

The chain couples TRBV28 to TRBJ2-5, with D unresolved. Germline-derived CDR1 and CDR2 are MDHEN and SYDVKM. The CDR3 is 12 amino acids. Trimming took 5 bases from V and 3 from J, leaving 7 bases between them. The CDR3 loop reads CASSKVEETQYF. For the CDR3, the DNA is TGTGCCAGCAGTAAGGTGGAAGAGACCCAGTACTTC.

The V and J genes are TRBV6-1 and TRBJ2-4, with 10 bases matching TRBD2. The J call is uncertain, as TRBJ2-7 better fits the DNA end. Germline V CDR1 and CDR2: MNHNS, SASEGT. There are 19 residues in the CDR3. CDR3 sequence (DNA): TGTGCCAGCAGTGAAGGACCTTCGAGATTAGCGGGGGGCGTACACGAGCAGTACTTC. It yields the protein CASSEGPSRLAGGVHEQYF.

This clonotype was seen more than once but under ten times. The CDR3 DNA reads TGTGCCAGCAGCTTAGCGGACAGCGGTACGGAGGTCTACGAGCAGTACTTC. Translating it yields CASSLADSGTEVYEQYF. The chain couples TRBV11-1 to TRBJ2-7, with a weak D call TRBD1 (6 bases). The CDR3 spans 17 residues. Germline V gives CDR1 SGHAT, CDR2 FQDESV (reference sequence). V was clipped by 0 bases and J by 3 bases, with 18 bases between them.

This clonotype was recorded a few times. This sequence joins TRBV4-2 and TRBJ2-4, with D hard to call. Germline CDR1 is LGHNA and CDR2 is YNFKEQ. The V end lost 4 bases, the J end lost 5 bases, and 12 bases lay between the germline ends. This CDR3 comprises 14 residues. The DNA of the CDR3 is TGTGCCAGCAGCCCCCCTTCCGTGCAAAACATTCAGTACTTC. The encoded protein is CASSPPSVQNIQYF.

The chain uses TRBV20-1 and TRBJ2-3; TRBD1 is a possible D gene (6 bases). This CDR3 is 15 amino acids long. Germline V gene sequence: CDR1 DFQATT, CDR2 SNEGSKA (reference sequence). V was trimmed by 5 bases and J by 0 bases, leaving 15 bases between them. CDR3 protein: CSASTTGSSTDTQYF. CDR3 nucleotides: TGCAGTGCTTCGACGACAGGCTCTAGCACAGATACGCAGTATTTT.